One and the same sample provided the 14 T cell receptor beta chains below, sequenced in a study of blood T cell repertoires in COVID-19 (dated by TCRdb to 2020 to 2021). Libraries were constructed by the immunoSEQ multiplex PCR assay. Sourced from immuneACCESS, this table was stored by TCRdb with only in-frame sequences that have V and J called. A share of the clones is absent; for the studies checked, an unresolved V gene accounts for under half, and the remainder has no known explanation. Counted in this sample were some 300,000 clones; roughly nine tenths of them appeared once. The ten largest make up 1.5% to 2% of the sample. Specimen: peripheral blood. The receptors derive from a woman younger than 45 with COVID-19, enrolled during active disease.

This chain connects TRBV3-1 (or the pseudogene TRBV3-2) to TRBJ1-1, with 7 bases fitting TRBD1. V shed 4 bases and J 11 bases; nucleotides not matched to a gene: 7. The CDR3 contains 12 residues. Germline-derived CDR1 and CDR2 are LGHDT and YNNKEL (reference sequence). The CDR3 region is CASSPRQGGAFF. The CDR3 region has the DNA TGTGCCAGCAGCCCGAGACAGGGTGGCGCTTTCTTT.

The chain combines TRBV29-1 with TRBJ1-2, with 7 bases lining up with TRBD1. Germline CDR1 and CDR2: SQVTM and ANQGSEA. Trimming cost V 4 bases and J 4 bases; bases outside gene matches: 6. The length of the CDR3 is 13 residues. This CDR3 is CSVGGGPSYGYTF. The CDR3 DNA reads TGCAGCGTTGGAGGGGGCCCCTCCTATGGCTACACCTTC.

V gene TRBV19 combines with J gene TRBJ1-1; 7 bases are shared with TRBD1. CDR3 length: 16 amino acids. Germline lookup yields CDR1 LNHDA and CDR2 SQIVND (reference sequence). Trimming at V came to 4 bases and at J to 3 bases, leaving 11 bases not matched to a gene. CDR3 nucleotides: TGTGCCAGTAGTACCGGGACAGTTCCTGGGGACACTGAAGCTTTCTTT. It yields the protein CASSTGTVPGDTEAFF.

V and J are TRBV27 and TRBJ1-2; 8 bases align to TRBD1. After removal of 6 bases from V and 5 bases from J, the junction contained 8 bases not matched to a gene. The CDR3 sequence is 14 residues long. CDR1 MNHEY and CDR2 SMNVEV come from the germline V gene (reference sequence). The CDR3 coding sequence is TGTGCCAGCAGGGGGGCAGGGGGCGCATATGGCTACACCTTC. It yields the protein CASRGAGGAYGYTF.

The rearrangement uses TRBV7-2 and TRBJ2-1; D perhaps matches TRBD1 (5 bases). This CDR3 comprises 18 residues. Germline V gene sequence: CDR1 SGHTA, CDR2 FQGNSA. With 2 bases removed from V and 1 base from J, the gap between germline ends came to 18 bases. The CDR3 DNA reads as TGTGCCAGCAGCTTACGAGTCCCCTCGCAGGGTTCCTACAATGAGCAGTTCTTC. It translates to CASSLRVPSQGSYNEQFF.

This chain joins TRBV7-9 and TRBJ2-7; no clear D. Trimming took 2 bases from V and 2 from J, leaving 4 bases between them. The V gene's germline CDR1 is SEHNR and CDR2 FQNEAQ (reference sequence). CDR3 length: 12 residues. The chain's CDR3 is CASSLNTYEQYF. CDR3 nucleotides: TGTGCCAGCAGCTTAAACACCTACGAGCAGTACTTC.

The CDR3 DNA is TGCGCCAGCAGCCACCCAAGAGGGACAGGATCAACTAATGAAAAACTGTTTTTT. Its protein is CASSHPRGTGSTNEKLFF. The gene calls are TRBV4-1 and TRBJ1-4; TRBD1 agrees at 8 bases. From germline, CDR1 is MGHRA and CDR2 YSYEKL. The V and J ends lost 3 bases and 0 bases, in that order; junction bases with no gene match: 9. The CDR3 is 18 residues long.

The rearrangement joins TRBV11-2 to TRBJ2-5, with TRBD2 matching 9 bases. This CDR3 contains 17 residues. Germline V gene lookup returns CDR1 SGHAT and CDR2 FQNNGV. J gave up 1 base and V 2 bases, and 8 bases lay outside the gene matches. The CDR3 sequence: CASSLLPAGGGQETQYF. CDR3 coding DNA: TGTGCCAGCAGCTTACTCCCAGCGGGGGGAGGCCAAGAGACCCAGTACTTC.

For this clone: Other DNA sequences in this specimen translate into the identical CDR3. The chain links TRBV7-6 to TRBJ2-5; possible D gene TRBD2, 6 bases. The CDR3 runs 14 residues. The V gene lost 5 bases and the J gene lost 1 base, with 11 bases spanning the gap. CDR1 and CDR2 from the germline V gene are SGHVS and FNYEAQ. CDR3 sequence (DNA): TGTGCCAGCAGCCCAGGGACTGTCCAAGAGACCCAGTACTTC. Translating gives CASSPGTVQETQYF. Variable domain in full (rest from reference TRBV7-6 and TRBJ2-5): GAGVSQSPRYKVTKRGQDVALRCDPISGHVSLYWYRQALGQGPEFLTYFNYEAQQDKSGLPNDRFSAERPEGSISTLTIQRTEQRDSAMYRCASSPGTVQETQYFGPGTRLLVL.

The genes are TRBV4-1 and TRBJ1-4, with D possibly being TRBD1 (5 bases). In germline, CDR1 is MGHRA, CDR2 YSYEKL. This CDR3 has 21 amino acids. Trimming shortened V by 1 base and J by 0 bases, and 24 bases separated the two germline ends. The CDR3 protein is CASSQAVLLGGVWATNEKLFF. The DNA for the CDR3 is TGCGCCAGCAGCCAAGCCGTACTCCTCGGGGGGGTGTGGGCAACTAATGAAAAACTGTTTTTT.

This clone was detected once. The chain has TRBV27 and TRBJ2-4; 8 bases agree with TRBD2. J lost 3 bases, V lost 8 bases, and 9 bases had no gene match. The CDR3 is 15 residues long. Germline assignment: CDR1 MNHEY and CDR2 SMNVEV (reference sequence). CDR3 amino acids: CASGRLAMDKNIQYF. In nucleotides, the CDR3 is TGTGCCAGCGGTAGACTAGCGATGGACAAAAACATTCAGTACTTC.

This chain connects TRBV6-1 to TRBJ1-6; no definite D call. The V and J ends lost 2 bases and 7 bases respectively, with 12 bases between them. This CDR3 is built from 15 residues. The germline CDR1 and CDR2 sequences are MNHNS and SASEGT. The CDR3 reads CASSERRVENSPLHF. In DNA form, the CDR3 reads TGTGCCAGCAGTGAACGGAGGGTTGAGAATTCACCCCTCCACTTT.

Details on this clone: A much larger clone differs by one base, so this may be a read error. The gene calls are TRBV6-4 and TRBJ2-1; 8 bases agree with TRBD2. From germline, CDR1 is MRHNA and CDR2 SNTAGT. V shed 2 bases and J 6 bases; nucleotides not matched to a gene: 0. This CDR3 is 13 amino acids long. The chain's CDR3 is CASSDGTSNEQFF. DNA for the CDR3: TGTGCCAGCAGTGACGGGACTAGCAATGAGCAGTTCTTC.

The chain links TRBV5-4 to TRBJ1-6, with D perhaps TRBD1 (5 bases). Germline V gives CDR1 SGHNT, CDR2 YYREEE (reference sequence). The CDR3 runs to 16 residues. V lost 0 bases and J 9 bases, leaving 16 bases between the germline ends. The chain's CDR3 is CASSLGVGGGGSPLHF. CDR3 coding DNA: TGTGCCAGCAGCTTGGGAGTCGGTGGGGGAGGTTCACCCCTCCACTTT.